Listed below are T cell receptor beta chains from one sample, sequenced in a study of human T cells and chemical hapten exposure. A single record per CDR3 protein comes from TCRdb applying MiXCR to the RACE reads. Counted here are 35,000 to 45,000 distinct CDR3 sequences, 8.5% to 10% occurring once; the ten biggest clones make up 15%. The source material was whole blood, sampled in connection with sensitization to the hapten diphenylcyclopropenone (DPC). Every receptor here comes from a woman aged 40 to 55 with alopecia areata. Some clones in this sample may be carry-over from other donors' samples. CDR3s include the opening cysteine and the closing phenylalanine or tryptophan. D genes are given only for firm matches. The size entry is marked missing in some rows and otherwise reads once, few, many or a size class.

J,size,V,D,DNA,CDR3
TRBJ2-7,few,TRBV5-1,TRBD1,TGCGCCAGCAGTTCCGGGACAGGAGCCTACGAGCAGTACTTC,CASSSGTGAYEQYF
TRBJ1-4,many,TRBV4-2,.,TGTGCCAGCAGCCAAGAGAAGCAACTGTTTTTT,CASSQEKQLFF
TRBJ2-6,many,TRBV2,.,TGTGCCAGCAGAGACGTAAGCTCTGGGGCCAACGTCCTGACTTTC,CASRDVSSGANVLTF
TRBJ1-5,many,TRBV6-6,TRBD1,TGTGCCAGCAGCCCGGGACAGGGAGTAGATCAGCCCCAGCATTTT,CASSPGQGVDQPQHF
TRBJ2-1,many,TRBV7-2,.,TGTGCCAGCAGCTTAGCGTTTGGGTCCTACAATGAGCAGTTCTTC,CASSLAFGSYNEQFF
TRBJ1-2,many,TRBV4-3,TRBD1,TGCGCCAGCAGCCAAGATCTGACAGGGAACTATGGCTACACCTTC,CASSQDLTGNYGYTF
TRBJ1-6,many,TRBV4-2,.,TGTGCCAGCAGCCCCCACGACAGTCCTTCACCCCTCCACTTT,CASSPHDSPSPLHF
TRBJ1-2,many,TRBV9,.,TGTGCCAGCAGCCAGGGACACAACTATGGCTACACCTTC,CASSQGHNYGYTF
TRBJ1-6,many,TRBV7-2,.,TGTGCCAGCAGCCCCGTTCCGGGGGGTTCACCCCTCCACTTT,CASSPVPGGSPLHF
TRBJ2-7,many,TRBV4-1,.,TGCGCCAGCAGCCCACAGGGCTACGAGCAGTACTTC,CASSPQGYEQYF
TRBJ1-4,.,TRBV4-1,TRBD1,TGCGCCAGCAGGGTCGCAGGGGGGGGTAATGAAAAACTGTTTTTT,CASRVAGGGNEKLFF
TRBJ2-7,.,TRBV25-1,TRBD2,TGTGCCAGCAGTGGGGAAGCGGGGGAACTCTACGAGCAGTACTTC,CASSGEAGELYEQYF
TRBJ2-3,few,TRBV5-4,.,TGTGCCAGCAGCCTGACGGGGGATACGCAGTATTTT,CASSLTGDTQYF
TRBJ1-1,many,TRBV18,.,TGTGCCAGCTCACCGACGGACAGCTCTGACACTGAAGCTTTCTTT,CASSPTDSSDTEAFF
TRBJ1-1,many,TRBV12-3/TRBV12-4,.,TGTGCCAGCAGTTTAAGTAGCACTGAAGCTTTCTTT,CASSLSSTEAFF
TRBJ2-7,.,TRBV11-2,.,TGTGCCAGCACCGCGGGGTGGACTCCCTCCTACGAGCAGTACTTC,CASTAGWTPSYEQYF
TRBJ2-3,many,TRBV6-5,.,TGTGCCAGCAGCGGGTTCCTAGACACAGATACGCAGTATTTT,CASSGFLDTDTQYF